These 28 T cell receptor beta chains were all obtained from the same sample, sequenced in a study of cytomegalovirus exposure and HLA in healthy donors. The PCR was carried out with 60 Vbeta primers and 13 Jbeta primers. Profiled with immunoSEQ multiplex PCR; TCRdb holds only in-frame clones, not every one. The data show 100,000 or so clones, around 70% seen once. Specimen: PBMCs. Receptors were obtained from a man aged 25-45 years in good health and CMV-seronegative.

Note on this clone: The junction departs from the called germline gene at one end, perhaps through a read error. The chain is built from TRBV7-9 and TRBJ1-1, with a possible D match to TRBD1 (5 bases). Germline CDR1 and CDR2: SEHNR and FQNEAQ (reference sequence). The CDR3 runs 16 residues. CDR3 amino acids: CSSSSYRITAHTEAFF. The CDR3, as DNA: TGTTCCAGCAGCTCTTACAGGATTACCGCGCACACTGAAGCTTTCTTT.

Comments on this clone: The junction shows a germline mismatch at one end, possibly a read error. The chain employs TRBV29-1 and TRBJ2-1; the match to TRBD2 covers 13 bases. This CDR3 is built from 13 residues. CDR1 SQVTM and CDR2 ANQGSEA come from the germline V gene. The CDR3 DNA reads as TGCAGCGGATTGGGACTAGCGGGGCCCCCCCCCGTCTTC. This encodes CSGLGLAGPPPVF.

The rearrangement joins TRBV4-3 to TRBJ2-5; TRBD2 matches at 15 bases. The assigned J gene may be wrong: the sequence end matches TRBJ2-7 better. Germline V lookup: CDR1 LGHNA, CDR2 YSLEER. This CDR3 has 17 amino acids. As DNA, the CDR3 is TGCGCCAGCAGCCAAGCCCCGGGACTAGCGGGAGGTTACGAGCAGTACTTC. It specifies CASSQAPGLAGGYEQYF.

This CDR3 is CAWSGLATGNEQFF. The CDR3 DNA reads as TGTGCCTGGAGCGGTCTAGCGACGGGCAATGAGCAGTTCTTC. V and J are TRBV30 and TRBJ2-1; maybe TRBD2 (6 bases). CDR1 is GTSNPN, CDR2 SVGIG, per germline (reference sequence). V was cut by 3 bases and J by 6 bases, with 15 bases left in between. CDR3 length: 14 residues.

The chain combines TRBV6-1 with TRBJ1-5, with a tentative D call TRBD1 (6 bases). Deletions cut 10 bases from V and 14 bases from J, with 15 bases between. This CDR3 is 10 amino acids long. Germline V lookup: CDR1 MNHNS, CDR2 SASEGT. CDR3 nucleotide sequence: TGTGCCACCCAGGGGATGCTGGAGCATTTT. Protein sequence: CATQGMLEHF.

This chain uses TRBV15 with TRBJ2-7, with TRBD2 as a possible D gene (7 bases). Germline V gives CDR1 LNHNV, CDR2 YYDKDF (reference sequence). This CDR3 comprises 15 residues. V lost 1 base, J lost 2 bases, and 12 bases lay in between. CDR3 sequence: CATSRVGGETYEQYF. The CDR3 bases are TGTGCCACCAGCAGAGTAGGGGGGGAGACCTACGAGCAGTACTTC.

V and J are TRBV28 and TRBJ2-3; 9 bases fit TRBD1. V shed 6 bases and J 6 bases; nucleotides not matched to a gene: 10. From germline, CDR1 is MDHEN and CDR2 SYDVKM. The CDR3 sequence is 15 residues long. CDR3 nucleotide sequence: TGTGCCAGCAGCGTCCCGGGACAGGGTCACGATACGCAGTATTTT. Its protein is CASSVPGQGHDTQYF.

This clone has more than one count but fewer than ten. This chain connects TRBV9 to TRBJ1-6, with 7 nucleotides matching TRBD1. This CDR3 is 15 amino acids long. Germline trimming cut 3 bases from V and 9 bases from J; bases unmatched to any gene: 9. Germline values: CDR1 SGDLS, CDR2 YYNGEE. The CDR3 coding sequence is TGTGCCAGCAGCGCGACTCGACAGGGAGGTTCACCCCTCCACTTT. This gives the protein CASSATRQGGSPLHF. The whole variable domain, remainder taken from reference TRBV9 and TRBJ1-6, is DSGVTQTPKHLITATGQRVTLRCSPRSGDLSVYWYQQSLDQGLQFLIQYYNGEERAKGNILERFSAQQFPDLHSELNLSSLELGDSALYFCASSATRQGGSPLHFGNGTRLTVT.

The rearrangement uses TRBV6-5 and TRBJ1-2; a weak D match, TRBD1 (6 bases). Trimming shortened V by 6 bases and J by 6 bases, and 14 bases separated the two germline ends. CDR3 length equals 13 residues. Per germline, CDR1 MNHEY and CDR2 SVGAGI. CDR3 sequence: CASRTLGAHGYTF. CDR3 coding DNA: TGTGCCAGCAGGACTTTGGGGGCCCATGGCTACACCTTC.

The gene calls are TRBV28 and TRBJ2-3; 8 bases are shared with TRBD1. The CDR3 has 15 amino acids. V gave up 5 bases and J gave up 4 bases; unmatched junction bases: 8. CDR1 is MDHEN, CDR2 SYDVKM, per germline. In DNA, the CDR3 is TGTGCCAGCAGTCTCCAGGGGGCAGGTCCAGATACGCAGTATTTT. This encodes CASSLQGAGPDTQYF.

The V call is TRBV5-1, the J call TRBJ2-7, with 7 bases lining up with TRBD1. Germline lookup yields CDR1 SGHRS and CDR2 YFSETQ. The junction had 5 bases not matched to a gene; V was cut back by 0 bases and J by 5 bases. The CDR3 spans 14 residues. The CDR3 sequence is CASSLADRAHEQYF. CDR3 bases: TGCGCCAGCAGCTTGGCCGACAGGGCCCACGAGCAGTACTTC.

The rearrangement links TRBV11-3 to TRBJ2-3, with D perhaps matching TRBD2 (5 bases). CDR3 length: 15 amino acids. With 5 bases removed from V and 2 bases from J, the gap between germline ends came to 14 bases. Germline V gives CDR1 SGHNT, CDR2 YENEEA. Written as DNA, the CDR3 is TGTGCCAGCAGCCCCAGATCCGGGGACACAGATACGCAGTATTTT. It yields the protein CASSPRSGDTDTQYF.

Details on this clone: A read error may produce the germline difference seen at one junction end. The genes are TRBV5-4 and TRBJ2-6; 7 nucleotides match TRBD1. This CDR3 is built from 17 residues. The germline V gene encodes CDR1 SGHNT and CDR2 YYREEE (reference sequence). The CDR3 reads CASSQEGDSSGANVLTF. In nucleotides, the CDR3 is TGCGCCAGCAGCCAAGAAGGGGACAGCTCTGGGGCCAACGTCCTGACTTTC.

The CDR3 nucleotides read TGTGCCAGCAGCGCGATAGCGGGAAATCACAATGAGCAGTTCTTC. Its translation is CASSAIAGNHNEQFF. The chain uses TRBV9 and TRBJ2-1, with 8 bases aligning to TRBD2. V trimming: 3 bases; J trimming: 5 bases; junction bases outside the gene matches: 7. The CDR3 spans 15 residues. CDR1 SGDLS and CDR2 YYNGEE come from the germline V gene.

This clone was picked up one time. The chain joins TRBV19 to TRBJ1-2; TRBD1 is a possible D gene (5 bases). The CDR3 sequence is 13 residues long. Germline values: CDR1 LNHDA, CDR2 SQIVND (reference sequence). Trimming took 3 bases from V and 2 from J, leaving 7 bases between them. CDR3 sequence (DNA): TGTGCCAGTAGTATCAGGGAAAACTATGGCTACACCTTC. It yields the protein CASSIRENYGYTF.

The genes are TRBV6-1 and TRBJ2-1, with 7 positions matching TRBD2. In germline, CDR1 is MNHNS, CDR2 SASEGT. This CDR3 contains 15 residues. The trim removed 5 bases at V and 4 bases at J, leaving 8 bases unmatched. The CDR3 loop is CASSTLTGGYNEQFF. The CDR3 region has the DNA TGTGCCAGCAGTACCCTGACGGGAGGATACAATGAGCAGTTCTTC.

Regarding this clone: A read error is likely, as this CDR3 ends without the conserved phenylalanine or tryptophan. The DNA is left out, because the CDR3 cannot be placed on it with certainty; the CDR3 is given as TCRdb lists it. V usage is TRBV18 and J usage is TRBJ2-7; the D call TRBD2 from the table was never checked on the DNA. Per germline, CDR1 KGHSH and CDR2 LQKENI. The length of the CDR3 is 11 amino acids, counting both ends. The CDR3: CASSPIPSGSR.

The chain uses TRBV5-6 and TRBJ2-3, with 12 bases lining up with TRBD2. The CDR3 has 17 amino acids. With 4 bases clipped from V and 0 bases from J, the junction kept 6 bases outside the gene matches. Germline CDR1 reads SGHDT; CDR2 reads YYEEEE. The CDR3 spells CASSLTLAGGSTDTQYF. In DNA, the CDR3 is TGTGCCAGCAGCCTCACACTAGCGGGAGGAAGCACAGATACGCAGTATTTT.

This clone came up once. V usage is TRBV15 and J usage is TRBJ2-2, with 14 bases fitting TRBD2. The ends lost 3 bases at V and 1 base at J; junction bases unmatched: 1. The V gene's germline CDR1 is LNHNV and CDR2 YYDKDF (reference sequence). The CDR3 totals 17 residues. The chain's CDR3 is CATSRTSGRVNTGELFF. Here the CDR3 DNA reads TGTGCCACCAGCAGGACTAGCGGGAGGGTGAACACCGGGGAGCTGTTTTTT.

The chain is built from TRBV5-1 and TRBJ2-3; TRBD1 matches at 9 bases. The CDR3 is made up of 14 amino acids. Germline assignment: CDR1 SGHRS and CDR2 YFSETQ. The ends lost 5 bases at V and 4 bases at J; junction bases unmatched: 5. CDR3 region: CASRSGQGSDTQYF. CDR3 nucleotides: TGCGCCAGCAGATCGGGACAGGGCTCAGATACGCAGTATTTT. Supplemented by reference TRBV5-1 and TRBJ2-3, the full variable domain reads KAGVTQTPRYLIKTRGQQVTLSCSPISGHRSVSWYQQTPGQGLQFLFEYFSETQRNKGNFPGRFSGRQFSNSRSEMNVSTLELGDSALYLCASRSGQGSDTQYFGPGTRLTVL.

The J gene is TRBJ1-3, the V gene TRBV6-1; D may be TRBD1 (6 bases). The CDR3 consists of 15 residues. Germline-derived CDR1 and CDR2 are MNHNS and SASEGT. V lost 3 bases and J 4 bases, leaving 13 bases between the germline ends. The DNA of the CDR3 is TGTGCCAGCAGTGAGTCGGACAGTTTCGGAAACACCATATATTTT. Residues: CASSESDSFGNTIYF.

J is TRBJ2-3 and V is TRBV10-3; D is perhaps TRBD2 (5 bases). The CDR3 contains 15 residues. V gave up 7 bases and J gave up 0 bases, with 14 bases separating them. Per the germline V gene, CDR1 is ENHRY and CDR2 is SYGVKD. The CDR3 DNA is TGTGCCATCAAAAAAGACCCGGGAAGCACAGATACGCAGTATTTT. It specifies CAIKKDPGSTDTQYF.

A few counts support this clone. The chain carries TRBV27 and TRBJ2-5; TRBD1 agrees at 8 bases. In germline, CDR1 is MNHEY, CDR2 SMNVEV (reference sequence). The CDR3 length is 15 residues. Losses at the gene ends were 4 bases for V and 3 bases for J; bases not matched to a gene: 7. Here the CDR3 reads CASSSWTGKKETQYF. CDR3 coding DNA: TGTGCCAGCAGTTCCTGGACAGGGAAGAAAGAGACCCAGTACTTC.

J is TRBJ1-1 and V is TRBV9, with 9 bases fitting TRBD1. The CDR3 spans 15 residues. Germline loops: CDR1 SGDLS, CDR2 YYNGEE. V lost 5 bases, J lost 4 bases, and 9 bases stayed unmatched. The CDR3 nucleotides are TGTGCCAGCAGTTCGGACAGGGGATATCGCACTGAAGCTTTCTTT. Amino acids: CASSSDRGYRTEAFF.

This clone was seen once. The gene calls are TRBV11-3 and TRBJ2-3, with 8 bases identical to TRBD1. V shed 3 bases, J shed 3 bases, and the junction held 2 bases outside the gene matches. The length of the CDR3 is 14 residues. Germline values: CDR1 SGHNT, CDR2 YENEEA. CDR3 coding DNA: TGTGCCAGCAGCTTCGACAGGGGTACAGATACGCAGTATTTT. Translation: CASSFDRGTDTQYF. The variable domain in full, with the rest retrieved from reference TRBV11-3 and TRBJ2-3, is EAGVVQSPRYKIIEKKQPVAFWCNPISGHNTLYWYLQNLGQGPELLIRYENEEAVDDSQLPKDRFSAERLKGVDSTLKIQPAELGDSAVYLCASSFDRGTDTQYFGPGTRLTVL.

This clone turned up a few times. The CDR3 DNA reads as TGTGCCAGCAGTTTAACTAAGTGGGAGGGGACAAACACTGAAGCTTTCTTT. The encoded protein is CASSLTKWEGTNTEAFF. The V gene is TRBV27, the J gene TRBJ1-1, with D tentatively TRBD1 (6 bases). Germline CDR1 and CDR2: MNHEY and SMNVEV (reference sequence). Trimming removed 2 bases from V and 2 bases from J, with 18 bases in between. CDR3 length: 17 residues.

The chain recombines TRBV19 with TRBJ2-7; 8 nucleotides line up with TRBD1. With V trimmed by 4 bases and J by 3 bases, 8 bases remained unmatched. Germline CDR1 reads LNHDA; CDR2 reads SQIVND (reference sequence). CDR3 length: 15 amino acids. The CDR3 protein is CASSTGQGRIYEQYF. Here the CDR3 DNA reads TGTGCCAGTAGTACAGGACAGGGCCGGATCTACGAGCAGTACTTC.

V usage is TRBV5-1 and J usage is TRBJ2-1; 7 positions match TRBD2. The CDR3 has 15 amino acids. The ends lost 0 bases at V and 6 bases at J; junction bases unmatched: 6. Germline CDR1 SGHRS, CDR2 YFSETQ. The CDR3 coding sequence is TGCGCCAGCAGCTTGGTGAGCGGGGCCAGCAATGAGCAGTTCTTC. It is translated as CASSLVSGASNEQFF.